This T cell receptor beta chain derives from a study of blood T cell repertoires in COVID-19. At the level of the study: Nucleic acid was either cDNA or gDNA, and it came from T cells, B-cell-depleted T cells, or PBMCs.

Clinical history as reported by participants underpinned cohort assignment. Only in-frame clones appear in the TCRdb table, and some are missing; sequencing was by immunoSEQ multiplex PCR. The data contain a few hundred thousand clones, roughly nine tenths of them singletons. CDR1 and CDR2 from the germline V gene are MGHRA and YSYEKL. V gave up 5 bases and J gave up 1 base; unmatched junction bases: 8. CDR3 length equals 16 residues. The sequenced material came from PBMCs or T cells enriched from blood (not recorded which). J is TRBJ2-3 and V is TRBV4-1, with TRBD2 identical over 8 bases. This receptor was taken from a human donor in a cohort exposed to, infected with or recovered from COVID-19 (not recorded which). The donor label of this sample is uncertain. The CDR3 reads CASSTRSGVGTDTQYF. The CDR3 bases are TGCGCCAGCAGCACCCGTAGCGGGGTGGGCACAGATACGCAGTATTTT.